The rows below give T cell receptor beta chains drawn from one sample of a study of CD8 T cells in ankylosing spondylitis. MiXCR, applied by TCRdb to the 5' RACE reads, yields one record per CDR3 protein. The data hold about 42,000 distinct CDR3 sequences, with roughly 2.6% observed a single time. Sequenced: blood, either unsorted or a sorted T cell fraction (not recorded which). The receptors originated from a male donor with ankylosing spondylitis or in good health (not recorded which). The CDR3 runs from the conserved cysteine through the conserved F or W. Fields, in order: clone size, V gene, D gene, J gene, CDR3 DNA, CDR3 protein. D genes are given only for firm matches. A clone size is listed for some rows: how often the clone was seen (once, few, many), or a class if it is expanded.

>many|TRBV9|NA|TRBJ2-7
TGTGCCAGCAGCGTTAACGTAGATCCCTCCTACGAGCAGTACTTC
CASSVNVDPSYEQYF
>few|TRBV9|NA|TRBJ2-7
TGTGCCAGCAGCCCTCGACAAGTTCCAGACGAGCAGTACTTC
CASSPRQVPDEQYF
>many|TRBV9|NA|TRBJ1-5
TGTGCCAGCAGCGTAGTCCCGAATCAGCCCCAGCATTTT
CASSVVPNQPQHF
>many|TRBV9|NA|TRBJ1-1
TGTGCCAGCAGCCCAGACAGGCAGAACACTGAAGCTTTCTTT
CASSPDRQNTEAFF
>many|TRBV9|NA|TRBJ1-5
TGTGCCAGCAGTGGCAGACCGGGCAATCAGCCCCAGCATTTT
CASSGRPGNQPQHF
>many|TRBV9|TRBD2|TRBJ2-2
TGTGCCAGCAGCAAATTAGCGGGAGGCCGAATTGCCACCGGGGAGCTGTTTTTT
CASSKLAGGRIATGELFF
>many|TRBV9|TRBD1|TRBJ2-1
TGTGCCAGCAGCGTAGGGGGGCAGGGGGCAGGCAATGAGCAGTTCTTC
CASSVGGQGAGNEQFF
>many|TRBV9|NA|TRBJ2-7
TGTGCCAGCAGCGTGAGGGTAGGGTTCTCCTACGAGCAGTACTTC
CASSVRVGFSYEQYF
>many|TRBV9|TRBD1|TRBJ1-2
TGTGCCAGCAGCGGACAGGGCTATGGCTACACCTTC
CASSGQGYGYTF
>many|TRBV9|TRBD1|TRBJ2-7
TGTGCCAGCAGCGTAGAACAGGGGAGCTCCTACGAGCAGTACTTC
CASSVEQGSSYEQYF
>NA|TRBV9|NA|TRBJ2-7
TGTGCCAGCAGCCCGGACGTCGACTCCTACGAGCAGTACTTC
CASSPDVDSYEQYF
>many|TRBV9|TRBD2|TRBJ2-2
TGTGCCAGCAGCGTAGGAGGAAGGGCTAGCGGGAGACCCGGGGAGCTGTTTTTT
CASSVGGRASGRPGELFF
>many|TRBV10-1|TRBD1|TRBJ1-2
TGCGCCAGCAGTGGGACCCCCCTCATAAGGGGGCGTGGGGGCTACACCTTC
CASSGTPLIRGRGGYTF
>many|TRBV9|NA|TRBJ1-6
TGTGCCAGCAGCGTAGAGGCAGGGTGGCATTCACCCCTCCACTTT
CASSVEAGWHSPLHF
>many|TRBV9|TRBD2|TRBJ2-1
TGTGCCAGCAGCGTAAGGACTAGCGGGGGGGGCTCCTACAATGAGCAGTTCTTC
CASSVRTSGGGSYNEQFF
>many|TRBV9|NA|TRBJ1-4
TGTGCCAGCAGCGCCGGGACACCTAATGAAAAACTGTTTTTT
CASSAGTPNEKLFF
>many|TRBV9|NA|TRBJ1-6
TGTGCCAGCAGCGTCGAGGGATCGGGTTCACCCCTCCACTTT
CASSVEGSGSPLHF
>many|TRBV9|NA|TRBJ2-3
TGTGCCAGCACGGAGGGAGGCCAGGGAGATACGCAGTATTTT
CASTEGGQGDTQYF